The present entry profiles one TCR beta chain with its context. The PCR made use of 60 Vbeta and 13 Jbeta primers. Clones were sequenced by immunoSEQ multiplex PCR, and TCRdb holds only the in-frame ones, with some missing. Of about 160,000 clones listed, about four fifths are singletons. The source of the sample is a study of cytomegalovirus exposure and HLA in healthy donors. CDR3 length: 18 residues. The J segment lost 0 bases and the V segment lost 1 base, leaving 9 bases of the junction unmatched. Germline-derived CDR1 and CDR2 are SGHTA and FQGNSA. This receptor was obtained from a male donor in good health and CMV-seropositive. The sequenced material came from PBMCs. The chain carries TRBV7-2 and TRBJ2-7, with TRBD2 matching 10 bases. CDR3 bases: TGTGCCAGCAGCTTAGTTAGCGGGGGGACTCTAAGCTCCTACGAGCAGTACTTC. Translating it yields CASSLVSGGTLSSYEQYF. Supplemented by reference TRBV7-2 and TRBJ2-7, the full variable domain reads GAGVSQSPSNKVTEKGKDVELRCDPISGHTALYWYRQSLGQGLEFLIYFQGNSAPDKSGLPSDRFSAERTGGSVSTLTIQRTQQEDSAVYLCASSLVSGGTLSSYEQYFGPGTRLTVT.